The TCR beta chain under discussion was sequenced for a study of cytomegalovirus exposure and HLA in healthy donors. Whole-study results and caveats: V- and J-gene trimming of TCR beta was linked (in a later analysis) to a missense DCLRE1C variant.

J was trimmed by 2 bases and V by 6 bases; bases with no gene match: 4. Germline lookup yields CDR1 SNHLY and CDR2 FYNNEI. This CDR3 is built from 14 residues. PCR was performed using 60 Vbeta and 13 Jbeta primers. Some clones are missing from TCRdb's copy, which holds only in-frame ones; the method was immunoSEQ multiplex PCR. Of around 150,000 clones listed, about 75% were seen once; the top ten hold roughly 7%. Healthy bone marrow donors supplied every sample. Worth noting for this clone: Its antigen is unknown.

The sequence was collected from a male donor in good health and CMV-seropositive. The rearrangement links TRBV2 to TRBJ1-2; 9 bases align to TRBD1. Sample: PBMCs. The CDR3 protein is CASRDRGANYGYTF. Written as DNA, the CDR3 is TGTGCCAGCAGGGACAGGGGCGCCAACTATGGCTACACCTTC.